This TCR beta chain was captured by sequencing in a study of shared clonotypes between healthy human individuals. Points on this clone: Antigen unknown.

Study-level points and caveats: Memory subsets had estimated richness that was generally smaller than that of naive subsets.

Profiling relied on immunoSEQ multiplex PCR, and the TCRdb table lists in-frame clones only, not all of them. Of roughly 1,100,000 clones listed, about 75% are singletons. The CDR3 extends over 13 amino acids. V lost 3 bases to trimming and J lost 4 bases, with 12 bases between them. Germline CDR1 SQVTM, CDR2 ANQGSEA. The gene calls are TRBV29-1 and TRBJ1-2, with D perhaps TRBD1 (6 bases). The receptor comes from a man aged 18 to 30 in good health. The source material was memory CD4+ T cells sorted from blood. The subset denotes: CD45RA-negative fraction. This CDR3 is CSVDGRDTYGYTF. CDR3 bases: TGCAGCGTTGACGGCCGGGACACCTATGGCTACACCTTC.